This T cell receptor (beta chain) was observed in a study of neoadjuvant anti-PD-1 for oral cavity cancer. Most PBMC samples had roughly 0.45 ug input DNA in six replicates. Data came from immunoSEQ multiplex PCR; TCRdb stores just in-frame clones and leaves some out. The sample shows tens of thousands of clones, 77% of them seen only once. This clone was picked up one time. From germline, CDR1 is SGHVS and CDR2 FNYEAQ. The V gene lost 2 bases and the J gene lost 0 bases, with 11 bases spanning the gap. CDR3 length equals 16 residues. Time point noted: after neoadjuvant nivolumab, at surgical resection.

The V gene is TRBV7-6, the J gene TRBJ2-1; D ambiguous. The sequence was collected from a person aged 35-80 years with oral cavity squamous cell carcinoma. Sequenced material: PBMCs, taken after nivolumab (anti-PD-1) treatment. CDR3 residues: CASSLWNLDSYNEQFF. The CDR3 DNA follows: TGTGCCAGCAGCTTATGGAATCTGGACTCCTACAATGAGCAGTTCTTC.